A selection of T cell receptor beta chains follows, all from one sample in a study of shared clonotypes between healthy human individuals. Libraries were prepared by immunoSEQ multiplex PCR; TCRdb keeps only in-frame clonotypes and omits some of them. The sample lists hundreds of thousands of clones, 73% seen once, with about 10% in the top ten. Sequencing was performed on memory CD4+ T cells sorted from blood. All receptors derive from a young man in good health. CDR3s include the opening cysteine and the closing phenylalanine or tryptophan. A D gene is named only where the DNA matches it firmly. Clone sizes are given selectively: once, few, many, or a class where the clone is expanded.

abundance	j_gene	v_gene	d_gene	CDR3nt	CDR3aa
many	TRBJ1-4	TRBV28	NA	TGTGCCAGCGGAACCAGGAAGGGGCTTGGTGAAAAACTGTTTTTT	CASGTRKGLGEKLFF
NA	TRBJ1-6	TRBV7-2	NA	TGTGCCAGCAACAAACGGACCGAGTATTCACCCCTCCACTTT	CASNKRTEYSPLHF
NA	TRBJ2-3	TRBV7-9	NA	TGTGCCAGCACAGGGGCAGATACGCAGTATTTT	CASTGADTQYF
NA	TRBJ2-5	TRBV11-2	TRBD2	TGTGCCAGCAGCCGACTAGCGGGAGGGTTCGGAGAGACCCAGTACTTC	CASSRLAGGFGETQYF
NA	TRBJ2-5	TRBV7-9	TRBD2	TGTGCCAGCAGAGGGGAGGGGGAGACCCAGTACTTC	CASRGEGETQYF
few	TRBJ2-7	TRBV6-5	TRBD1	TGTGCCAGCAGCCCGTCAGGGGGCTCCTACGAGCAGTACTTC	CASSPSGGSYEQYF
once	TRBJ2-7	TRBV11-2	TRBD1	TGTGCCAGCAGCTTCGACAGGGGAGGCTACGAGCAGTACTTC	CASSFDRGGYEQYF
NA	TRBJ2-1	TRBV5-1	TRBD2	TGCGCCAGCAGCCCTTCCTTCGGACTAGCGGGGTACAATGAGCAGTTCTTC	CASSPSFGLAGYNEQFF
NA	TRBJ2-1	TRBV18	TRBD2	TGTGCCAGCTCACCCCTGACTAGCGGGGGCTACAATGAGCAGTTCTTC	CASSPLTSGGYNEQFF
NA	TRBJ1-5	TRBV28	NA	TGTGCCAGCAGTTTAAACGGCCAGCCCCAGCATTTT	CASSLNGQPQHF
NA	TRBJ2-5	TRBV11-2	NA	TGTGCCAGCAGCTTAGGGAGGGGCAGGGGAAGCCCCCACCAAGAGACCCAGTACTTC	CASSLGRGRGSPHQETQYF
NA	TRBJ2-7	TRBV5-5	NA	TGTGCCAGCAGGCAATGGGGTGTGTACGAGCAGTACTTC	CASRQWGVYEQYF
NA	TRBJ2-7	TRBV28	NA	TGTGCCAGCAGCCCTCCTCAGGGTCCCCACGAGCAGTACTTC	CASSPPQGPHEQYF
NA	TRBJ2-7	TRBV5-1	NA	TGCGCCAGCACAGGTGTGCCAGCCTCCTACGAGCAGTACTTC	CASTGVPASYEQYF
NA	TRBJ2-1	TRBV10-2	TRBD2	TGCGCCAGCAGTGGAGGGCCTAGCGGGAGTGTCAGAAATGAGCAGTTCTTC	CASSGGPSGSVRNEQFF
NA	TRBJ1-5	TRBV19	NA	TGTGCCAGTAGTACGCAAGACAGGACTTCTCAGCCCCAGCATTTT	CASSTQDRTSQPQHF
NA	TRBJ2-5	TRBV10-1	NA	TGCGCCAGCAGTGTTGAGAGACAAGAGACCCAGTACTTC	CASSVERQETQYF
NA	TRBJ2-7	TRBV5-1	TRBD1	TGCGCCAGCAGCTTTTTACCCGCATTCCAAAATTCCGAGACCGGGACAGGGGGCTACGAGCAGTACTTC	CASSFLPAFQNSETGTGGYEQYF
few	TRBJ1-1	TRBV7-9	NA	TGTGCCAGCAGCAACAGCCCCATGAACACTGAAGCTTTCTTT	CASSNSPMNTEAFF
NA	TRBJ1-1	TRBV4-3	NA	TGCGCCAGCAGCCAAGAGACCGGCAGTGAAGCTTTCTTT	CASSQETGSEAFF
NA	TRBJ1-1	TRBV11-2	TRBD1	TGTGCCAGCAGCTTAGATCCGGCGGGACAGGGAATAATGAACACTGAAGCTTTCTTT	CASSLDPAGQGIMNTEAFF